This TCR beta chain was identified during a study of CD8 T cells in Susac syndrome. The germline V gene has CDR1 LGHDT and CDR2 YNNKEL (reference sequence). This CDR3 has 14 residues. V lost 2 bases, J lost 4 bases, and 12 bases lay in between. Random hexamers primed reverse transcription of about 0.5 to 1 ug RNA. TCRdb redid the calling of the immunoSEQ multiplex PCR reads with MiXCR, one entry per CDR3 protein. There are about 300,000 distinct CDR3 sequences in the sample; 90% to 95% occur only once, and roughly 0.07% lies in the top ten. The multiple sclerosis controls were treatment-naive patients affected by stable or active relapsing-remitting disease. TEMRA cells underwent FACS enrichment and CD8+ and CD4+ T cells underwent negative isolation.

The receptor was derived from a human donor with multiple sclerosis. The rearrangement joins TRBV3-1 to TRBJ2-7; D perhaps matches TRBD2 (7 bases). The sample comprised CD4+ T cells from PBMCs. For the CDR3, the DNA is TGTGCCAGCAGCCAATTGCGGGGGCAGTACGAGCAGTACTTC. This sequence encodes CASSQLRGQYEQYF.